These 30 T cell receptor beta chains originate from one sample sequenced in a study of tumor-infiltrating lymphocytes in primary liver carcinoma. Unsorted bulk tissue (roughly 17-34 mg) underwent RNA and DNA co-extraction. Priming with a constant-region primer yielded TCR beta cDNA from 400 to 550 ng total RNA. Construction of TCR beta libraries relied on three successive nested multiplex PCR rounds employing slightly modified ARM-PCR. A C-beta reverse primer was combined with TRBV1-TRBV30 forward primers in the first two PCR rounds, and each round had about 10 cycles. One entry per CDR3 protein, called by TCRdb with MiXCR from the multiplex PCR reads. The sample has more than 70,000 distinct CDR3 sequences, 60% to 75% seen once; the top ten hold just under 20%. The specimen sequenced was liver tumor tissue from sampling region 1. As to subset: tumor region T1, superior pole. The receptors originated from a man in his forties with primary liver carcinoma and hepatitis B virus infection.

Concerning this clonotype itself: An end of the junction differs from the germline gene, which may be a read error. The genes are TRBV12-5 and TRBJ1-1; no reliable D call. The CDR3 length is 12 residues. Germline V CDR1 and CDR2: LGHNT, FRNRAP. CDR3 sequence (DNA): TGTGCTAGTGGTTTGGGACATGGTGAAGCTCTCTTT. Translated: CASGLGHGEALF.

The sample holds many counts of this clonotype. CDR3 region: CSVEGGRGRNYGYTF. Here the CDR3 DNA reads TGCAGCGTTGAAGGAGGCAGGGGACGTAACTATGGCTACACCTTC. The chain couples TRBV29-1 to TRBJ1-2; D is possibly TRBD1 (6 bases). Germline loops: CDR1 SQVTM, CDR2 ANQGSEA. This CDR3 contains 15 residues. V was clipped by 1 base and J by 1 base, with 13 bases between them.

There are many counts of this clonotype. CDR3 sequence: CSSAAGVYNEQFF. The CDR3 region has the DNA TGCAGTAGTGCCGCCGGGGTCTACAATGAGCAGTTCTTC. The V gene is TRBV29-1, the J gene TRBJ2-1, with D possibly matching TRBD2 (5 bases). CDR1 is SQVTM and CDR2 is ANQGSEA in the germline V gene. The CDR3 length is 13 residues.

In its sample, this clonotype was seen a few times. A clone one base away is much larger, so this may be a read error. The J gene is TRBJ1-1, the V gene TRBV7-9; 7 positions match TRBD1. Germline V gene sequence: CDR1 SEHNR, CDR2 FQNEAQ (reference sequence). The CDR3 is 14 amino acids. The CDR3 nucleotides read TGTACCAGCAGCTTAGCGGAGGGACAGCCCGAAGCTTTCTTT. Translating it yields CTSSLAEGQPEAFF.

This clonotype was counted between two and nine times. The chain is built from TRBV20-1 and TRBJ2-1; TRBD2 matches 12 bases. Trimming took 5 bases from V and 4 from J; bases not matched to a gene: 6. The CDR3 loop spans 15 amino acids. The germline gives CDR1 DFQATT, CDR2 SNEGSKA (reference sequence). The CDR3 DNA follows: TGCAGTGCTCCCTCCGGGACTAGCGGGTACAATGAGCAGTTCTTC. This codes for CSAPSGTSGYNEQFF.

Worth noting for this clonotype: The junction shows a germline mismatch at one end, possibly a read error. J is TRBJ1-5 and V is TRBV12-3 or TRBV12-4; D call uncertain. The CDR3 is made up of 14 amino acids. In DNA form, the CDR3 reads TGTGCCAGCTACCCCTTCCGGATTGATCAGCTCCAGCATTTT. This encodes CASYPFRIDQLQHF.

With respect to this clonotype: The CDR3 does not end in the conserved phenylalanine or tryptophan, so this is likely a read error. V and J are TRBV10-3 and TRBJ1-1; the D gene is possibly TRBD1 (5 bases). This CDR3 is built from 13 residues. Germline CDR1 reads ENHRY; CDR2 reads SYGVKD. The CDR3: CTISDDSATEAFS. The CDR3 bases are TGTACCATCAGTGATGACAGCGCCACTGAAGCTTTCTCT.

Turning to this clonotype: A read error may account for a junction end that differs from germline. V gene TRBV6-2 or TRBV6-3 combines with J gene TRBJ1-2; D uncertain. CDR3 size: 13 residues. Germline V gene lookup returns CDR1 MNHEY and CDR2 SVGEGT. CDR3 sequence: CASSYSVRIGYTF. The CDR3 DNA is TGTGCTAGCAGTTACTCTGTACGGATAGGCTACACCTTC.

This clonotype has ten or more counts. J is TRBJ2-2 and V is TRBV25-1; TRBD2 aligns across 14 bases. This CDR3 has 18 residues. After removal of 4 bases from V and 6 bases from J, the junction contained 10 bases not matched to a gene. Germline CDR1 and CDR2: MGHDK and SYGVNS. The CDR3 bases are TGTGCCAGCAGTGGTCCGAGGACGGGACTAGCGGGAGCCGGGGAGCTGTTTTTT. Its translation is CASSGPRTGLAGAGELFF.

The gene calls are TRBV6-5 and TRBJ1-1; no clear D. The CDR3 length is 13 residues. Germline CDR1 reads MNHEY; CDR2 reads SVGAGI. V lost 2 bases and J 3 bases, leaving 7 bases between the germline ends. The CDR3: CASSYRKDTEAFF. The CDR3 nucleotides read TGTGCCAGCAGTTACAGGAAGGACACTGAAGCTTTCTTT.

J is TRBJ1-1 and V is TRBV6-1; D is undetermined. The CDR3 covers 13 residues. V lost 6 bases to trimming and J lost 2 bases, with 10 bases between them. Germline CDR1 reads MNHNS; CDR2 reads SASEGT. The CDR3 bases are TGTGCCAGCAGCCACCTGGACAACACTGAAGCTTTCTTT. Its protein product is CASSHLDNTEAFF.

This clonotype was observed many times. The chain is built from TRBV14 and TRBJ2-5; D is uncertain. Looked up from germline, CDR1 is SGHDN and CDR2 is FVKESK. Between the trimmed V and J ends, which lost 8 bases and 5 bases, there was a span of 12 bases. This CDR3 comprises 12 residues. The CDR3 reads CASGLGVETQYF. As DNA, the CDR3 is TGTGCCAGCGGATTGGGCGTGGAGACCCAGTACTTC. Complete variable domain (other parts from reference TRBV14 and TRBJ2-5): EAGVTQFPSHSVIEKGQTVTLRCDPISGHDNLYWYRRVMGKEIKFLLHFVKESKQDESGMPNNRFLAERTGGTYSTLKVQPAELEDSGVYFCASGLGVETQYFGPGTRLLVL.

The chain employs TRBV4-1 and TRBJ1-2; 8 nucleotides line up with TRBD1. The germline gives CDR1 MGHRA, CDR2 YSYEKL. V lost 6 bases to trimming and J lost 3 bases; unmatched junction nucleotides: 12. The length of the CDR3 is 16 residues. CDR3 DNA sequence: TGCGCCAGCAGATTCGAGAGGACAGGGACTGACTATGGCTACACCTTC. Translating it yields CASRFERTGTDYGYTF.

This chain uses TRBV7-3 with TRBJ2-1; 7 bases fit TRBD1. The CDR3 has 16 residues. The J segment lost 0 bases and the V segment lost 5 bases, leaving 7 bases of the junction unmatched. CDR1 and CDR2 from the germline V gene are SGHTA and FQGTGA. The CDR3 sequence is CASSQGVLSSYNEQFF. CDR3 sequence (DNA): TGTGCCAGCAGCCAGGGGGTCCTGAGCTCCTACAATGAGCAGTTCTTC.

For this clonotype: The missing conserved phenylalanine or tryptophan at the end of this CDR3 makes a read error likely. The V call is TRBV12-3 or TRBV12-4, the J call TRBJ2-1; D is unclear. The CDR3 contains 12 residues. Deletions cut 5 bases from V and 7 bases from J, with 9 bases between. CDR3 sequence reads: CASSPLFNEQFI. CDR3 in DNA: TGTGCCAGCAGTCCTTTGTTTAATGAGCAGTTCATC.

Comments on this clonotype: A read error may account for a junction end that differs from germline. V and J are TRBV4-1 and TRBJ2-7, with 7 bases identical to TRBD1. The CDR3 is 15 amino acids. Germline V gene sequence: CDR1 MGHRA, CDR2 YSYEKL. CDR3 loop: CASSQEQDRRYGQYF. The CDR3 DNA follows: TGCGCAAGTAGCCAAGAACAGGACAGGCGCTACGGGCAGTACTTC.

Turning to this clonotype: A much larger clone differs from this one at a single base, so this may be a read error. V usage is TRBV5-1 and J usage is TRBJ1-1; D call uncertain. Germline V gives CDR1 SGHRS, CDR2 YFSETQ. This CDR3 has 16 amino acids. CDR3 amino acids: CANSLAVGQLNTEAFF. CDR3 sequence (DNA): TGCGCCAACAGCTTGGCGGTCGGGCAGCTGAACACTGAAGCTTTCTTT.

This clonotype occurred a few times. The genes are TRBV7-3 and TRBJ2-1; a weak D match, TRBD2 (5 bases). The length of the CDR3 is 15 residues. Germline CDR1 and CDR2: SGHTA and FQGTGA. V lost 5 bases and J lost 5, with 16 bases in between. In nucleotides, the CDR3 is TGTGCCAGCAGCCTCACGGCCGGGGTTAACAATGAGCAGTTCTTC. It is translated as CASSLTAGVNNEQFF.

The sample holds a few counts of this clonotype. The rearrangement links TRBV11-2 to TRBJ1-4; 8 bases line up with TRBD1. V gave up 11 bases and J gave up 4 bases; unmatched junction bases: 12. Germline V gene data show CDR1 as SGHAT and CDR2 as FQNNGV. CDR3 length: 15 residues. The CDR3 nucleotides are TGTGCCGACAGCATCGACAGGGGTGGTAATGAAAAACTGTTTTTT. Its protein is CADSIDRGGNEKLFF.

In the case of this clonotype: The junction does not match germline at one end; this may be a read error. The genes are TRBV10-1 and TRBJ2-3; no reliable D call. This CDR3 is built from 11 residues. Germline values: CDR1 WNHNN, CDR2 SYGVQD (reference sequence). CDR3 nucleotide sequence: TGCGCCAGCAGTGGTGTGGATACGCATTATTTT. Encoded protein: CASSGVDTHYF.

A note on this clonotype: It is likely a read error, because the conserved phenylalanine at the end of the CDR3 is missing. This chain uses TRBV5-1 with TRBJ1-2; no definite D call. Per germline, CDR1 SGHRS and CDR2 YFSETQ. Trimming cost V 7 bases and J 1 base, with 11 bases left between them. The CDR3 extends over 13 amino acids. The CDR3 bases are TGCGCCAGCCGGCGTGACAATAACTATGGCTACACCGTC. This encodes CASRRDNNYGYTV.

As to this clonotype: Its ends do not fully match the called genes, so a read error is possible. The chain is built from TRBV11-2 and TRBJ2-1; D is unclear. Germline loops: CDR1 SGHAT, CDR2 FQNNGV. The CDR3 consists of 14 residues. The CDR3 is CASSLERGYDEQFF. The CDR3 DNA is TGTGCCAGCAGTTTGGAGCGAGGCTACGATGAGCAGTTCTTC.

Concerning this clonotype: A junction boundary mismatches the germline segment, possibly from a read error. The rearrangement links TRBV29-1 to TRBJ1-4, with TRBD1 identical over 8 bases. This CDR3 region has 14 residues. The germline CDR1 and CDR2 sequences are SQVTM and ANQGSEA. The CDR3 reads CNVGGTGGDEKLFF. As DNA, the CDR3 is TGCAACGTTGGGGGGACAGGTGGGGATGAAAAACTGTTTTTT.

For this clonotype: The junction departs from the called germline gene at one end, perhaps through a read error. V usage is TRBV6-1 and J usage is TRBJ2-7; D ambiguous. The CDR3 is 12 residues long. Germline values: CDR1 MNHNS, CDR2 SASEGT. The DNA of the CDR3 is TGTGCCATCAGTGACATCGGGCGCGAGCAGTACTTC. Protein: CAISDIGREQYF.

On this clonotype itself: Just one base apart from a much larger clone, this may be a read error. This chain uses TRBV2 with TRBJ2-5; D gene uncertain. V was cut by 8 bases and J by 5 bases, with 21 bases left in between. The CDR3 contains 15 residues. Germline CDR1 reads SNHLY; CDR2 reads FYNNEI. The CDR3 DNA reads TGTGCCAGCGGCCGCGGTATGGCCCCGTGGGAGACCCAGTACTTC. Protein: CASGRGMAPWETQYF.

As for this clonotype: The junction and the germline gene differ at one end; a read error may be behind it. This sequence joins TRBV29-1 and TRBJ1-2; TRBD1 aligns across 7 bases. Germline CDR1 SQVTM, CDR2 ANQGSEA. CDR3 length: 14 amino acids. Here the CDR3 reads CNVALPGQAYGYTF. CDR3 nucleotides: TGTAACGTTGCACTCCCCGGACAGGCCTATGGCTACACATTC.

This clonotype came up many times. The chain is built from TRBV10-3 and TRBJ2-7; D unresolved. V was cut by 3 bases and J by 0 bases, with 9 bases left in between. CDR1 is ENHRY, CDR2 SYGVKD, per germline. The CDR3 consists of 14 residues. CDR3 sequence (DNA): TGTGCCATCAGTGAAGGCGTCAACTCCTACGAGCAGTACTTC. Protein sequence: CAISEGVNSYEQYF.

This clonotype came up many times. This sequence may be a read error, since a much larger clone differs from it by one base. The chain recombines TRBV6-5 with TRBJ2-7; possible D gene TRBD1, 6 bases. The germline gives CDR1 MNHEY, CDR2 SVGAGI. This CDR3 spans 13 amino acids. The V and J ends lost 9 bases and 3 bases respectively, with 15 bases between them. The DNA for the CDR3 is TGTGCCAGTAACCGGGGCAGGGGCTACGAGCAGTACTTC. This gives the protein CASNRGRGYEQYF.

This clonotype was detected once. Just one base apart from a much larger clone, this may be a read error. The chain couples TRBV28 to TRBJ2-7, with D uncertain. Germline CDR1 reads MDHEN; CDR2 reads SYDVKM. The V gene lost 6 bases and the J gene lost 3 bases, with 12 bases spanning the gap. This CDR3 spans 13 amino acids. The CDR3 loop is CASSPPDLYEQYF. CDR3 in DNA: TGTGCCAGCAGCCCACCGGACCTCTACGAGCAGTACTTC.

In this sample, this clonotype turned up many times. The chain's CDR3 is CACRQGAGNEQYF. The CDR3 nucleotides are TGTGCCTGTAGACAGGGAGCCGGCAACGAGCAGTACTTC. The chain joins TRBV30 to TRBJ2-7; 7 nucleotides agree with TRBD1. J lost 5 bases, V lost 6 bases, and 10 bases had no gene match. The CDR3 length is 13 residues. CDR1 and CDR2 from the germline V gene are GTSNPN and SVGIG (reference sequence).